The 24 T cell receptor beta chains given below trace back to one sample, sequenced in a study of T cell repertoires in cytomegalovirus infection. Each CDR3 protein gets one entry after TCRdb re-called the reads with MiXCR. The data show hundreds of thousands of distinct CDR3 sequences, with around 32% seen just once and around a sixth held by the top ten. Antigens for these TCRs are unknown. Sample: cultured PBMCs, taken from culture after CMV antigen stimulation. Every receptor here comes from a human donor in good health (CMV status not recorded). Some clones in this sample may be carry-over from other donors' samples.

The rearrangement joins TRBV7-9 to TRBJ2-7; D not resolved. V was cut by 5 bases and J by 7 bases, with 9 bases left in between. Germline V gene sequence: CDR1 SEHNR, CDR2 FQNEAQ (reference sequence). The CDR3 is made up of 11 amino acids. The CDR3 coding sequence is TGTGCCAGCAGCACCGGACGGGAGCAGTACTTC. It encodes CASSTGREQYF.

The chain employs TRBV20-1 and TRBJ2-7; tentatively, D is TRBD1 (5 bases). Germline CDR1 and CDR2: DFQATT and SNEGSKA (reference sequence). V lost 6 bases and J lost 3, with 21 bases in between. The CDR3 is 15 residues long. Here the CDR3 DNA reads TGCAGTGCCGAAAGGGGATCGGCCGAACGCTACGAGCAGTACTTC. Its translation is CSAERGSAERYEQYF.

This clonotype was detected only a few times. CDR3 bases: TGTGCCAGCGCAGCCGTAATGGGGTATAATTCACCCCTCCACTTT. This codes for CASAAVMGYNSPLHF. The chain uses TRBV27 and TRBJ1-6; D remains ambiguous. The CDR3 totals 15 residues. V lost 8 bases and J lost 4, with 15 bases in between. Germline values: CDR1 MNHEY, CDR2 SMNVEV (reference sequence).

The chain joins TRBV7-2 to TRBJ2-7; D is ambiguous. CDR3 length equals 14 residues. Germline V gene sequence: CDR1 SGHTA, CDR2 FQGNSA. V was trimmed by 0 bases and J by 3 bases, leaving 9 bases between them. As DNA, the CDR3 is TGTGCCAGCAGCTTAGCGTCCAGCAGCTACGAGCAGTACTTC. Encoded protein: CASSLASSSYEQYF. Filled out from reference TRBV7-2 and TRBJ2-7, the complete variable domain reads GAGVSQSPSNKVTEKGKDVELRCDPISGHTALYWYRQSLGQGLEFLIYFQGNSAPDKSGLPSDRFSAERTGGSVSTLTIQRTQQEDSAVYLCASSLASSSYEQYFGPGTRLTVT.

This clonotype was counted only a few times. The chain employs TRBV6-2 or TRBV6-3 and TRBJ2-5; D unresolved. Germline CDR1 and CDR2: MNHEY and SVGEGT. The CDR3 extends over 14 amino acids. Trimming cost V 7 bases and J 3 bases, with 15 bases left between them. CDR3 sequence: CASTGLKIEETQYF. CDR3 DNA sequence: TGTGCCAGCACCGGGCTTAAGATTGAAGAGACCCAGTACTTC.

This clonotype was counted between two and nine times. This chain connects TRBV7-2 to TRBJ2-7; a possible D gene is TRBD1 (7 bases). The CDR3 has 15 amino acids. Trimming left V 5 bases short and J 0 bases short, with 14 bases between. Germline-derived CDR1 and CDR2 are SGHTA and FQGNSA. The DNA of the CDR3 is TGTGCCAGCAGCCCCCAGGGGGGACTCTCCTACGAGCAGTACTTC. Translating gives CASSPQGGLSYEQYF.

The V and J genes are TRBV20-1 and TRBJ2-1, with D possibly TRBD2 on 5 matching bases. This CDR3 has 15 residues. The V and J ends lost 5 bases and 3 bases respectively, with 17 bases between them. CDR1 and CDR2 from the germline V gene are DFQATT and SNEGSKA (reference sequence). Here the CDR3 DNA reads TGCAGTGCTCTTCGGACTGGACGGGGCTACAATGAGCAGTTCTTC. It encodes CSALRTGRGYNEQFF.

This sequence joins TRBV7-2 and TRBJ2-7; TRBD2 matches 10 bases. After removal of 3 bases from V and 3 bases from J, the junction contained 2 bases not matched to a gene. The CDR3 is 14 amino acids. Germline loops: CDR1 SGHTA, CDR2 FQGNSA. The CDR3 DNA reads as TGTGCCAGCAGCTTTCTAGCGGGAGTCTACGAGCAGTACTTC. This translates into CASSFLAGVYEQYF.

The gene calls are TRBV7-9 and TRBJ1-6; 9 bases are shared with TRBD1. J gave up 8 bases and V 6 bases, and 8 bases lay outside the gene matches. The CDR3 sequence is 15 residues long. CDR1 SEHNR and CDR2 FQNEAQ come from the germline V gene (reference sequence). CDR3 sequence reads: CASRDRDRVDSPLHF. Written as DNA, the CDR3 is TGTGCCAGCAGAGACAGGGACAGGGTAGATTCACCCCTCCACTTT.

This clonotype has more than one count but fewer than ten. The rearrangement joins TRBV11-2 to TRBJ2-1; D might be TRBD2 (6 bases). Trimming left V 6 bases short and J 9 bases short, with 15 bases between. Per germline, CDR1 SGHAT and CDR2 FQNNGV. The CDR3 spans 13 residues. CDR3 sequence reads: CASRKGGDGEQFF. The CDR3, as DNA: TGTGCCAGCAGGAAGGGCGGGGACGGTGAGCAGTTCTTC.

V and J are TRBV10-3 and TRBJ1-1; possible D gene TRBD1, 5 bases. The CDR3 runs 12 residues. Germline V lookup: CDR1 ENHRY, CDR2 SYGVKD. Trimming removed 6 bases at V and 1 base at J, with 6 bases between. In nucleotides, the CDR3 is TGTGCCATCAGGGGGACGAACACTGAAGCTTTCTTT. This sequence encodes CAIRGTNTEAFF.

This clonotype was counted at least ten times. This chain joins TRBV7-2 and TRBJ2-7; 10 bases align to TRBD1. The length of the CDR3 is 15 residues. V trimming: 5 bases; J trimming: 3 bases; junction bases outside the gene matches: 7. CDR1 SGHTA and CDR2 FQGNSA come from the germline V gene. DNA for the CDR3: TGTGCCAGCAGCCAAAAGTGGGACAGGGGCTACGAGCAGTACTTC. It is translated as CASSQKWDRGYEQYF.

The CDR3 is CASSPGQGKWTDTQYF. DNA of the CDR3: TGTGCCAGCAGCCCCGGCCAGGGGAAGTGGACAGATACGCAGTATTTT. The chain carries TRBV7-6 and TRBJ2-3; the D gene is possibly TRBD1 (6 bases). V was trimmed by 5 bases and J by 3 bases, leaving 18 bases between them. There are 16 residues in the CDR3. Germline values: CDR1 SGHVS, CDR2 FNYEAQ.

This chain joins TRBV25-1 and TRBJ2-7; D may be TRBD1 (5 bases). This CDR3 region has 14 residues. From germline, CDR1 is MGHDK and CDR2 SYGVNS. The V and J ends lost 5 bases and 3 bases respectively, with 14 bases between them. The CDR3 bases are TGTGCCAGCAGTCGTTTAGTAGGGGTCTACGAGCAGTACTTC. This gives the protein CASSRLVGVYEQYF.

The genes are TRBV5-1 and TRBJ1-2; D not certain. Germline values: CDR1 SGHRS, CDR2 YFSETQ. The V end was cut by 4 bases, the J end by 2 bases, with 18 bases between. The CDR3 consists of 16 residues. The DNA of the CDR3 is TGCGCCAGCAGCCGATCTGGGCAGAAGCTAAACTATGGCTACACCTTC. It yields the protein CASSRSGQKLNYGYTF.

This chain connects TRBV10-3 to TRBJ1-1; possibly TRBD1 for D (5 bases). Per germline, CDR1 ENHRY and CDR2 SYGVKD. With 0 bases removed from V and 1 base from J, the gap between germline ends came to 18 bases. The CDR3 is 18 amino acids. CDR3 sequence: CAISESRGRAGENTEAFF. The DNA of the CDR3 is TGTGCCATCAGTGAGTCGAGAGGCAGGGCGGGCGAGAACACTGAAGCTTTCTTT.

This chain joins TRBV4-3 and TRBJ1-1; no definite D call. Looked up from germline, CDR1 is LGHNA and CDR2 is YSLEER. V gave up 0 bases and J gave up 4 bases, with 9 bases separating them. The CDR3 is 14 amino acids. CDR3 sequence reads: CASSQEYRLTEAFF. In DNA form, the CDR3 reads TGCGCCAGCAGCCAAGAGTACAGACTCACTGAAGCTTTCTTT.

The sample holds many counts of this clonotype. V gene TRBV7-8 combines with J gene TRBJ1-4; 7 nucleotides align to TRBD1. The J segment lost 11 bases and the V segment lost 5 bases, leaving 11 bases of the junction unmatched. Germline CDR1 and CDR2: SGHVS and FQNEAQ. This CDR3 has 14 residues. CDR3 residues: CASSTSGGLRKLFF. DNA of the CDR3: TGTGCCAGCAGCACCTCAGGGGGTCTGAGGAAACTGTTTTTT.

This clonotype turned up a few times. The V call is TRBV7-6, the J call TRBJ1-1; D unclear. Germline CDR1 and CDR2: SGHVS and FNYEAQ. The length of the CDR3 is 12 residues. V lost 1 base, J lost 11 bases, and 11 bases lay in between. This CDR3 is CASSLGDAPAFF. Here the CDR3 DNA reads TGTGCCAGCAGCTTAGGCGACGCTCCCGCTTTCTTT.

This clonotype appeared a few times. This chain uses TRBV6-1 with TRBJ2-1; 7 positions match TRBD2. With V trimmed by 1 base and J by 3 bases, 12 bases remained unmatched. The CDR3 loop spans 18 amino acids. Germline loops: CDR1 MNHNS, CDR2 SASEGT. The CDR3 nucleotides read TGTGCCAGCAGTGAAGGCGCCAATGGGCGGGGGTACTACAATGAGCAGTTCTTC. Translation gives CASSEGANGRGYYNEQFF.

This clonotype was detected a few times. The J gene is TRBJ2-7, the V gene TRBV4-1; 7 bases line up with TRBD1. The CDR3 contains 15 residues. V lost 1 base and J lost 2; bases outside the gene matches: 5. Germline CDR1 MGHRA, CDR2 YSYEKL. The CDR3 sequence is CASSQAGTATYEQYF. The CDR3 DNA sequence: TGCGCCAGCAGCCAAGCCGGGACAGCTACCTACGAGCAGTACTTC.

The chain is built from TRBV6-8 and TRBJ2-1; D possibly corresponds to TRBD2 (5 bases). V gave up 2 bases and J gave up 10 bases, with 15 bases separating them. The CDR3 loop spans 14 amino acids. Germline V gene data show CDR1 as MNHGY and CDR2 as SAAAGT. Here the CDR3 reads CASSYPRDGSEQFF. CDR3 DNA: TGTGCCAGCAGTTACCCGAGGGATGGCAGCGAGCAGTTCTTC.

The rearrangement uses TRBV27 and TRBJ1-4; 9 bases map to TRBD1. Trimming at V came to 6 bases and at J to 3 bases, leaving 14 bases not matched to a gene. CDR1 is MNHEY and CDR2 is SMNVEV in the germline V gene (reference sequence). The CDR3 has 18 residues. In DNA, the CDR3 is TGTGCCAGCAGGCGGGTAGGGACAGGGCACGCAGCTAATGAAAAACTGTTTTTT. Protein product: CASRRVGTGHAANEKLFF.

This clonotype was counted a few times. The chain has TRBV6-1 and TRBJ2-7; 9 bases are shared with TRBD2. V was clipped by 6 bases and J by 6 bases; unmatched bases: 9. CDR1 is MNHNS and CDR2 is SASEGT in the germline V gene. This CDR3 has 14 residues. Here the CDR3 reads CASSLPGLAGEQYF. CDR3 coding DNA: TGTGCCAGCAGCCTACCGGGACTAGCAGGCGAGCAGTACTTC.